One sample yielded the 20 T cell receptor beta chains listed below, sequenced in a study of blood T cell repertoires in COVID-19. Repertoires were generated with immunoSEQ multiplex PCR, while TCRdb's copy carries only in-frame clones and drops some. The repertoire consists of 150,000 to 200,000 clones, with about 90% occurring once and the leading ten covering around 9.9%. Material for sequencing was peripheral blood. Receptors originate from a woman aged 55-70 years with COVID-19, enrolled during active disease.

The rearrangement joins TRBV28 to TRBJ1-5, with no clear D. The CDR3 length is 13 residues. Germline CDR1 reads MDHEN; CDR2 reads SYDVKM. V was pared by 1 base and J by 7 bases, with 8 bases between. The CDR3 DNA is TGTGCCAGCAGTTTATCAACGAGCCAGCCCCAGCATTTT. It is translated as CASSLSTSQPQHF. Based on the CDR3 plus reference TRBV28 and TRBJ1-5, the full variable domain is DVKVTQSSRYLVKRTGEKVFLECVQDMDHENMFWYRQDPGLGLRLIYFSYDVKMKEKGDIPEGYSVSREKKERFSLILESASTNQTSMYLCASSLSTSQPQHFGDGTRLSIL.

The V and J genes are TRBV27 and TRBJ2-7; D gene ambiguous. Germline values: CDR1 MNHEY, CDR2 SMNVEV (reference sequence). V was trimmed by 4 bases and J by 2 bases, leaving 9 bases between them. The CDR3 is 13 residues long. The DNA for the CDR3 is TGTGCCAGCAGTTCCCTAGACCCCTACGAGCAGTACTTC. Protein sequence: CASSSLDPYEQYF.

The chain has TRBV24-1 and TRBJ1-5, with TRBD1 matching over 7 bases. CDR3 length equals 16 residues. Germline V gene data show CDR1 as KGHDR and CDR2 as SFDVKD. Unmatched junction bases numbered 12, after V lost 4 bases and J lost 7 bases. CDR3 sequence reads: CATSESSGGLEQPQHF. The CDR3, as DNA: TGTGCCACCAGTGAGTCATCAGGGGGTCTAGAGCAGCCCCAGCATTTT.

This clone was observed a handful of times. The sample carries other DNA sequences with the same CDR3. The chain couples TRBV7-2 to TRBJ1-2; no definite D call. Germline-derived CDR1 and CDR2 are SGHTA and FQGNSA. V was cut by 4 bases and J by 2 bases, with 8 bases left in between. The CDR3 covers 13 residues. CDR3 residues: CASSSTGNYGYTF. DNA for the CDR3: TGTGCCAGCAGCTCGACCGGGAACTATGGCTACACCTTC.

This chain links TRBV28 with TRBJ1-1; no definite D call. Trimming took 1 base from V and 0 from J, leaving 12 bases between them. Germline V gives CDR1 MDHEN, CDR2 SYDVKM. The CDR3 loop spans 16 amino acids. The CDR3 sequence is CASSLFPRSMNTEAFF. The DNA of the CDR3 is TGTGCCAGCAGTTTATTCCCGAGATCTATGAACACTGAAGCTTTCTTT.

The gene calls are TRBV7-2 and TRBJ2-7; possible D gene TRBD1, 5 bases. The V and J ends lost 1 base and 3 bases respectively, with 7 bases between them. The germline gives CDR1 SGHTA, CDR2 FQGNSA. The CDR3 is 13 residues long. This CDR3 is CASSLGGHYEQYF. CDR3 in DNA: TGTGCCAGCAGCTTAGGAGGACACTACGAGCAGTACTTC. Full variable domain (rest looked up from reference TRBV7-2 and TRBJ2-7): GAGVSQSPSNKVTEKGKDVELRCDPISGHTALYWYRQSLGQGLEFLIYFQGNSAPDKSGLPSDRFSAERTGGSVSTLTIQRTQQEDSAVYLCASSLGGHYEQYFGPGTRLTVT.

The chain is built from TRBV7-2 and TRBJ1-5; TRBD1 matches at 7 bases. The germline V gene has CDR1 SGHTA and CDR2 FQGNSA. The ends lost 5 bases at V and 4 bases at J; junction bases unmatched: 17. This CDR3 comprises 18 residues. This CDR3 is CASSERQGSRGGNQPQHF. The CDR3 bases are TGTGCCAGCAGCGAGAGACAGGGTAGCCGGGGCGGAAATCAGCCCCAGCATTTT.

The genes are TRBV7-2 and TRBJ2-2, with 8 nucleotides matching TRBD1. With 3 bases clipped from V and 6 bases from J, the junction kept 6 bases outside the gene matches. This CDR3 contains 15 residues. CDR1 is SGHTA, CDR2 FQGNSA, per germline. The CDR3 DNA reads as TGTGCCAGCAGCTTGCGACAGGGGCGGGCCGGGGAGCTGTTTTTT. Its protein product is CASSLRQGRAGELFF.

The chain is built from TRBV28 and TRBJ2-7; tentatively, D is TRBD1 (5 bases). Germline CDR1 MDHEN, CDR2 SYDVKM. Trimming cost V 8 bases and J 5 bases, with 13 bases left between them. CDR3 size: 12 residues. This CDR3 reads CASQQGLNEQYF. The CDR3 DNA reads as TGTGCCAGCCAGCAGGGTCTCAACGAGCAGTACTTC.

The CDR3 DNA reads as TGCGCCAGCGCTCCTCTTAGCTCTGGAAACACCATATATTTT. Encoded protein: CASAPLSSGNTIYF. The rearrangement links TRBV5-1 to TRBJ1-3; no firm D call. Per germline, CDR1 SGHRS and CDR2 YFSETQ. This CDR3 has 14 residues. V was pared by 7 bases and J by 0 bases, with 11 bases between.

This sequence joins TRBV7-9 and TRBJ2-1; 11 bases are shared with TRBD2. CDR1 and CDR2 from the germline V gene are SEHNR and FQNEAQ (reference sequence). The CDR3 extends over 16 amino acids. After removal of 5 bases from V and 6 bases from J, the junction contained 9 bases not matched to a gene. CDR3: CASSDQTSGAGNEQFF. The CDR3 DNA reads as TGTGCCAGCAGCGACCAGACTAGCGGGGCGGGCAATGAGCAGTTCTTC.

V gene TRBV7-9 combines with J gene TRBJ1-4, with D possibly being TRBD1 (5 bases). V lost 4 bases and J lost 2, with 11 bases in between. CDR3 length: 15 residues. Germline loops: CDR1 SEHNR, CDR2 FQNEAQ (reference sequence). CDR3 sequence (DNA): TGTGCCAGCAGCTCCTCGGGGGTGACTAATGAAAAACTGTTTTTT. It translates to CASSSSGVTNEKLFF. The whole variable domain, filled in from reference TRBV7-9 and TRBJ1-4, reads DTGVSQNPRHKITKRGQNVTFRCDPISEHNRLYWYRQTLGQGPEFLTYFQNEAQLEKSRLLSDRFSAERPKGSFSTLEIQRTEQGDSAMYLCASSSSGVTNEKLFFGSGTQLSVL.

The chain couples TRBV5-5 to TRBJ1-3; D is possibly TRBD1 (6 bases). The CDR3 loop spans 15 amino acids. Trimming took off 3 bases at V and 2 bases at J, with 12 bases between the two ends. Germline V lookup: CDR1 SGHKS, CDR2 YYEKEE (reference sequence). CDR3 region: CASSSRDTAGNTIYF. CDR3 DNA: TGTGCCAGCAGCTCCCGGGACACCGCTGGAAACACCATATATTTT.

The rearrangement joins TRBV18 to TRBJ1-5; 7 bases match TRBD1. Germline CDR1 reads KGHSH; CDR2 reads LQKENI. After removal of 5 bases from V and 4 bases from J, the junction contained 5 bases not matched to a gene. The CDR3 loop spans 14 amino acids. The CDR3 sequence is CASSGTGENQPQHF. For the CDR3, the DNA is TGTGCCAGCTCAGGTACAGGGGAAAATCAGCCCCAGCATTTT.

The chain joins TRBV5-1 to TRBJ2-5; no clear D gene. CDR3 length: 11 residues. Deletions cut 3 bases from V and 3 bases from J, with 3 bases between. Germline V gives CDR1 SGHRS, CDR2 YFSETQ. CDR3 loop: CASSYKETQYF. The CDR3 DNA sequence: TGCGCCAGCAGCTATAAAGAGACCCAGTACTTC.

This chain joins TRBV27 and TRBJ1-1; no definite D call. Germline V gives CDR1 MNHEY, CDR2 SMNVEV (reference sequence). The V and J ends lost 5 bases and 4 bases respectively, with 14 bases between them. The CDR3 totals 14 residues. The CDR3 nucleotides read TGTGCCAGCAGTAGCAAAGGAGGGCTCACTGAAGCTTTCTTT. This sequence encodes CASSSKGGLTEAFF.

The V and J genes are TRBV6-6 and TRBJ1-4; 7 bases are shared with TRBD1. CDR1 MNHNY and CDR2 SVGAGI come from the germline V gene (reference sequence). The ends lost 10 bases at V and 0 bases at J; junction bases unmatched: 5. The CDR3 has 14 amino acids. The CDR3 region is CATQQGATNEKLFF. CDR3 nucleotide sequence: TGTGCCACACAGCAGGGGGCAACTAATGAAAAACTGTTTTTT.

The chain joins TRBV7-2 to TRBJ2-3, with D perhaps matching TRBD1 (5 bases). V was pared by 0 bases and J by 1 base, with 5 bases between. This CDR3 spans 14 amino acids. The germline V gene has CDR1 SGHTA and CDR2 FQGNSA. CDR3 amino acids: CASSLATGTDTQYF. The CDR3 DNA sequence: TGTGCCAGCAGCTTAGCGACAGGCACAGATACGCAGTATTTT.

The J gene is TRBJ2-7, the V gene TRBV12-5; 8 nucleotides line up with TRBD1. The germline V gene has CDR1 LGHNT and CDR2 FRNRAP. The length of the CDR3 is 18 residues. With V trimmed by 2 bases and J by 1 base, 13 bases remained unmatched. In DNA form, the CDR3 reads TGTGCTAGTGGTTTGACGGCAGGGGGCCTCCTTGAATCCTACGAGCAGTACTTC. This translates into CASGLTAGGLLESYEQYF.

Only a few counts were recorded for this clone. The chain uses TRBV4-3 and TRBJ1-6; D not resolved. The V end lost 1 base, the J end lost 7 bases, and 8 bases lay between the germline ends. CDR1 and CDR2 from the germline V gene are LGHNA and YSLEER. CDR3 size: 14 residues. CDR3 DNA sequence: TGCGCCAGCAGCCAAGGAGCCAGGAATTCACCCCTCCACTTT. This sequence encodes CASSQGARNSPLHF.